Below, one TCR beta chain is given with its context. The target of this receptor is not known. Base-call qualities are not available, and no considerably larger clone is one nucleotide away. TCRbeta CDR3 regions were amplified from genomic DNA by means of the immunoSEQ Assay, a bias-controlled multiplex PCR. On the study's bioinformatics: The number of nucleated cells in each sample was estimated from the amplification of reference gene primers within the assay. Sequence reads were collapsed and filtered to measure the absolute abundance of every unique TCRbeta CDR3 rearrangement. For each sample, productive Simpson clonality was calculated as the square root of Simpson's diversity index over productive rearrangements. Here the immuneACCESS table is served through TCRdb, limited to in-frame sequences with V and J called. Missing clones are a known gap in these copies; in checked studies unresolved V genes cover under half, and the rest lacks a known reason. D and trimming come from the DNA, and the V and J calls and clone size come from that table. The sample records about 64,000 clones, around 83% of which are singletons. The biggest ten clones account for 5.6% of the sample.

The collaborating institutions used their own protocols to collect whole blood in K2EDTA tubes. For TCRbeta analysis, collaborators shipped samples in one of three forms: frozen whole blood, isolated PBMCs, or DNA extracted from either of those sample types. The sample belongs to a study of blood T cell repertoires in COVID-19 (TCRdb year 2020). For context, the study as a whole: Samples from collaborators originated in the United States, Italy and Spain and spanned both the acute and convalescent phases of COVID-19. A de-identified subject ID, COVID-19 status, age in years and sex were almost always included in the sample metadata. The repertoires were released in a freely available public database intended as a resource for research on the immune response to SARS-CoV-2. Samples were obtained from the ongoing ImmuneRACE study (first 160 participants) and from roughly 1,300 subjects provided by 6 global collaborators. Where available, HLA class I and class II types were obtained from metadata supplied by the sample provider rather than from assay-based typing. The material from the prospective study consisted of cDNA or gDNA derived from T cells, B-cell-depleted T cells, or PBMCs. Subjects who had been exposed to COVID-19, were actively infected with it, or had recovered from it provided the deeply sampled blood TCRbeta repertoires that made up the dataset.

Paper-wide results and their limitations: Clinical and demographic metadata were provided uncurated, with the amount varying by source and participant.

The TCR sequence derives from a woman aged 55 to 70 with acute or convalescent COVID-19. Specimen: peripheral blood.

The CDR3 protein is CASSLEGGGSNQPQHF. The sequence in DNA is TGTGCCAGCAGCTTAGAGGGAGGGGGAAGCAATCAGCCCCAGCATTTT. The chain links TRBV7-2 with TRBJ1-5, with a weak D call of TRBD1 (6 bases match). V gives up 1 base and J gives up 1 base, and the segment between their germline ends measures 11 bases. There are 16 amino acids in the CDR3, from cysteine to phenylalanine inclusive. The CDR3 DNA has 48 bases and is translated from base 1. The germline V gene encodes CDR1 SGHTA and CDR2 FQGNSA.